These 23 T cell receptor beta chains were all obtained from the same sample, sequenced in a study of blood T cell repertoires in COVID-19. Sequenced by immunoSEQ multiplex PCR; TCRdb stores in-frame clones only, minus some. This sample has roughly 200,000 clones, with around 90% found just once. Sequencing was done on a sample of PBMCs or T cells enriched from blood (not recorded which). Receptors originate from a woman under 40 who had recovered from COVID-19.

J is TRBJ2-3 and V is TRBV9; 7 bases match TRBD2. Germline trimming cut 0 bases from V and 2 bases from J; bases unmatched to any gene: 6. The CDR3 loop spans 16 amino acids. Germline CDR1 reads SGDLS; CDR2 reads YYNGEE. The CDR3 nucleotides are TGTGCCAGCAGCGTAGTGGGACTATCACTCACAGATACGCAGTATTTT. Protein product: CASSVVGLSLTDTQYF.

The genes are TRBV7-2 and TRBJ2-1; D is possibly TRBD1 (5 bases). The germline V and J ends were trimmed by 3 bases and 3 bases, with 12 bases remaining between them. Germline CDR1 SGHTA, CDR2 FQGNSA. The CDR3 spans 15 residues. The CDR3, as DNA: TGTGCCAGCAGCTTTATCGACAGAGACTACAATGAGCAGTTCTTC. This sequence encodes CASSFIDRDYNEQFF.

V usage is TRBV19 and J usage is TRBJ1-1; the D gene is possibly TRBD1 (5 bases). Per germline, CDR1 LNHDA and CDR2 SQIVND (reference sequence). Trimming took 7 bases from V and 1 from J, leaving 19 bases between them. The CDR3 covers 16 residues. CDR3 amino acids: CASITVAGLQNTEAFF. Here the CDR3 DNA reads TGTGCCAGTATTACCGTCGCGGGACTCCAGAACACTGAAGCTTTCTTT.

In its sample, this clone was seen once. V usage is TRBV19 and J usage is TRBJ1-2; D not certain. The V gene lost 3 bases and the J gene lost 5 bases, with 7 bases spanning the gap. The CDR3 length is 12 residues. Germline V gives CDR1 LNHDA, CDR2 SQIVND (reference sequence). The CDR3 sequence: CASSIGEYGYTF. CDR3 nucleotide sequence: TGTGCCAGTAGTATTGGAGAATATGGCTACACCTTC.

CDR3 amino acids: CATSREQGNYGYTF. The CDR3 region has the DNA TGTGCCACCAGCAGAGAGCAGGGTAACTATGGCTACACCTTC. V and J are TRBV15 and TRBJ1-2; D possibly corresponds to TRBD1 (5 bases). The CDR3 has 14 residues. CDR1 and CDR2 (germline): LNHNV, YYDKDF (reference sequence). V lost 0 bases and J 1 base, leaving 6 bases between the germline ends.

J is TRBJ1-2 and V is TRBV5-1; 8 bases agree with TRBD1. This CDR3 region has 14 residues. Trimming took 0 bases from V and 10 from J; bases not matched to a gene: 8. The germline gives CDR1 SGHRS, CDR2 YFSETQ. CDR3 bases: TGCGCCAGCAGCTTGGAGGGGACAGGTGATTACTACACCTTC. Protein product: CASSLEGTGDYYTF. The entire variable domain, with the rest obtained from reference TRBV5-1 and TRBJ1-2, is as follows: KAGVTQTPRYLIKTRGQQVTLSCSPISGHRSVSWYQQTPGQGLQFLFEYFSETQRNKGNFPGRFSGRQFSNSRSEMNVSTLELGDSALYLCASSLEGTGDYYTFGSGTRLTVV.

V and J are TRBV7-2 and TRBJ2-1; possibly TRBD2 for D (6 bases). The CDR3 runs to 14 residues. Trimming stripped 1 base from V and 8 bases from J, with 12 bases between. CDR1 and CDR2 from the germline V gene are SGHTA and FQGNSA. CDR3 residues: CASSLELASDEQFF. The CDR3 DNA follows: TGTGCCAGCAGCTTAGAACTAGCTAGCGATGAGCAGTTCTTC. The full variable domain, rest sourced from reference TRBV7-2 and TRBJ2-1, is GAGVSQSPSNKVTEKGKDVELRCDPISGHTALYWYRQSLGQGLEFLIYFQGNSAPDKSGLPSDRFSAERTGGSVSTLTIQRTQQEDSAVYLCASSLELASDEQFFGPGTRLTVL.

The rearrangement links TRBV7-6 to TRBJ2-3; 9 nucleotides match TRBD2. Germline V gene lookup returns CDR1 SGHVS and CDR2 FNYEAQ. V trimming: 5 bases; J trimming: 0 bases; junction bases outside the gene matches: 15. The length of the CDR3 is 19 residues. CDR3 DNA: TGTGCCAGCAGCCGGCGGGGACAGAGTAGCGGGGGTAGCACAGATACGCAGTATTTT. It specifies CASSRRGQSSGGSTDTQYF.

This chain uses TRBV11-3 with TRBJ2-2; the D gene is possibly TRBD2 (5 bases). V was pared by 5 bases and J by 4 bases, with 11 bases between. The CDR3 consists of 14 residues. CDR1 and CDR2 from the germline V gene are SGHNT and YENEEA. CDR3 sequence reads: CASSADEGTGELFF. The CDR3 region has the DNA TGTGCCAGCAGCGCCGACGAGGGCACCGGGGAGCTGTTTTTT.

The chain carries TRBV9 and TRBJ2-7, with a weak D call TRBD2 (7 bases). Trimming left V 3 bases short and J 7 bases short, with 17 bases between. Per the germline V gene, CDR1 is SGDLS and CDR2 is YYNGEE. The length of the CDR3 is 14 residues. CDR3 region: CASSGAWEGEEQYF. The CDR3 coding sequence is TGTGCCAGCAGCGGGGCCTGGGAGGGGGAAGAGCAGTACTTC.

The rearrangement uses TRBV18 and TRBJ1-2; 9 bases line up with TRBD1. CDR1 KGHSH and CDR2 LQKENI come from the germline V gene. This CDR3 is built from 14 residues. V lost 3 bases, J lost 6 bases, and 5 bases stayed unmatched. The CDR3 DNA reads TGTGCCAGCTCACCTGACAGGGGGACTGATGGCTACACCTTC. Its protein is CASSPDRGTDGYTF.

This clone occurred once. The CDR3 region has the DNA TGTGCCAGCAGCCCCGGGACAGGGGGCATGGCTAATGAAAAACTGTTTTTT. Translating it yields CASSPGTGGMANEKLFF. V usage is TRBV3-1 (or the pseudogene TRBV3-2) and J usage is TRBJ1-4, with 12 bases fitting TRBD1. In germline, CDR1 is LGHDT, CDR2 YNNKEL (reference sequence). This CDR3 has 17 amino acids. The J segment lost 3 bases and the V segment lost 4 bases, leaving 6 bases of the junction unmatched.

This chain connects TRBV25-1 to TRBJ1-6; D possibly corresponds to TRBD1 (5 bases). This CDR3 spans 16 amino acids. The germline V gene encodes CDR1 MGHDK and CDR2 SYGVNS. The germline V and J ends were trimmed by 1 base and 9 bases, with 16 bases remaining between them. The CDR3 spells CASSEFGAGRGSPLHF. The CDR3 nucleotides read TGTGCCAGCAGTGAATTCGGGGCAGGGAGGGGTTCACCCCTCCACTTT.

This clone was seen at least ten times. The rearrangement joins TRBV6-2 or TRBV6-3 to TRBJ2-2; the match to TRBD1 covers 8 bases. This CDR3 comprises 15 residues. Germline V gene data show CDR1 as MNHEY and CDR2 as SVGEGT. With V trimmed by 2 bases and J by 7 bases, 6 bases remained unmatched. For the CDR3, the DNA is TGTGCCAGCAGTTACCAGGGACAGGTGCTCGGGGAGCTGTTTTTT. This gives the protein CASSYQGQVLGELFF.

This rearrangement joins TRBV7-2 to TRBJ1-5; 7 bases map to TRBD1. The CDR3 contains 16 residues. The germline gives CDR1 SGHTA, CDR2 FQGNSA. J lost 0 bases, V lost 0 bases, and 2 bases had no gene match. DNA of the CDR3: TGTGCCAGCAGCTTAGCGCCAGGGGGTAGCAATCAGCCCCAGCATTTT. It translates to CASSLAPGGSNQPQHF.

The rearrangement joins TRBV7-8 to TRBJ1-1; TRBD1 aligns across 8 bases. The CDR3 spans 17 residues. Unmatched junction bases numbered 9, after V lost 3 bases and J lost 0 bases. Per the germline V gene, CDR1 is SGHVS and CDR2 is FQNEAQ. CDR3 loop: CASSFETGQGLNTEAFF. CDR3 DNA sequence: TGTGCCAGCAGCTTTGAAACCGGACAGGGTTTGAACACTGAAGCTTTCTTT.

The V call is TRBV20-1, the J call TRBJ2-2; D is uncertain. Germline CDR1 is DFQATT and CDR2 is SNEGSKA (reference sequence). Trimming removed 3 bases from V and 0 bases from J, with 8 bases in between. The CDR3 has 14 residues. The CDR3 DNA reads as TGCAGTGCTAGTTGGCTAGCGAACACCGGGGAGCTGTTTTTT. Translating it yields CSASWLANTGELFF.

This chain connects TRBV18 to TRBJ1-4; 8 positions agree with TRBD1. V lost 6 bases, J lost 4 bases, and 4 bases stayed unmatched. Germline assignment: CDR1 KGHSH and CDR2 LQKENI. CDR3 length equals 14 residues. The CDR3 spells CASSPGQGNEKLFF. CDR3 bases: TGTGCCAGCTCGCCCGGACAGGGTAATGAAAAACTGTTTTTT.

This chain uses TRBV2 with TRBJ1-2; D is unclear. This CDR3 region has 15 residues. Germline CDR1 reads SNHLY; CDR2 reads FYNNEI. V shed 6 bases and J shed 4 bases, with 18 bases lying between them. CDR3 nucleotides: TGTGCCAGCAGCCTAAGCGGGCAGGCCTCCTATGGCTACACCTTC. Its protein product is CASSLSGQASYGYTF.

The V call is TRBV6-5, the J call TRBJ2-7; 12 bases fit TRBD1. This CDR3 region has 15 residues. V trimming: 0 bases; J trimming: 12 bases; junction bases outside the gene matches: 9. Germline CDR1 and CDR2: MNHEY and SVGAGI. In DNA, the CDR3 is TGTGCCAGCAGTTACTCAGGGACAGGGGGCACGTGGGGGTACTTC. This encodes CASSYSGTGGTWGYF.

J is TRBJ1-3 and V is TRBV11-3; 7 nucleotides line up with TRBD1. The V gene end was trimmed by 5 bases and the J gene end by 0 bases; junction bases not matched to a gene: 10. This CDR3 has 17 residues. Germline V gives CDR1 SGHNT, CDR2 YENEEA. The CDR3 loop reads CASSNRQGPNSGNTIYF. In DNA, the CDR3 is TGTGCCAGCAGCAACAGACAGGGACCCAACTCTGGAAACACCATATATTTT.

The V and J genes are TRBV30 and TRBJ1-5; D is unresolved. Per the germline V gene, CDR1 is GTSNPN and CDR2 is SVGIG (reference sequence). CDR3 length: 14 amino acids. V gave up 1 base and J gave up 6 bases, with 13 bases separating them. The CDR3 sequence: CAWSGGLSAQPQHF. The CDR3 DNA sequence: TGTGCCTGGAGTGGTGGGCTTTCGGCTCAGCCCCAGCATTTT.

The J gene is TRBJ2-1, the V gene TRBV7-3; 14 bases align to TRBD2. The CDR3 is 15 amino acids. V shed 6 bases and J 10 bases; nucleotides not matched to a gene: 8. Per the germline V gene, CDR1 is SGHTA and CDR2 is FQGTGA. CDR3 in DNA: TGTGCCAGCAGGCCCGGGACTAGCGGGAGTCAGGAGCAGTTCTTC. Protein: CASRPGTSGSQEQFF.